These 5 T cell receptor beta chains were sequenced from one sample in a study of blood T cell repertoires in COVID-19 (dated by TCRdb to about 2020). To prepare the library, the immunoSEQ multiplex PCR assay was applied. The immuneACCESS repertoire file appears here via TCRdb, limited to in-frame rearrangements. These files lack a portion of the clones; in checked studies, under half of the deficit traces to unresolved V genes, and the cause of the others is not known. This sample gives under 250,000 clones in total; about 90% of them show up just once. In total, the top ten clones hold 6.2% of the sample. What was sequenced was peripheral blood. The receptors were gathered from a man aged 55 to 70 with acute or convalescent COVID-19.

The chain joins TRBV19 to TRBJ1-5; 8 nucleotides align to TRBD1. This CDR3 spans 13 amino acids. Per the germline V gene, CDR1 is LNHDA and CDR2 is SQIVND (reference sequence). Trimming at V came to 8 bases and at J to 7 bases, leaving 7 bases not matched to a gene. CDR3 residues: CASSGTGGQPQHF. The CDR3 coding sequence is TGTGCCAGTTCCGGGACAGGAGGACAGCCCCAGCATTTT.

The chain has TRBV24-1 and TRBJ2-5, with 11 bases aligning to TRBD1. Losses at the gene ends were 2 bases for V and 5 bases for J; bases not matched to a gene: 6. Germline V gene sequence: CDR1 KGHDR, CDR2 SFDVKD. CDR3 length: 16 residues. CDR3 in DNA: TGTGCCACCAGTGATTCCGGGACAGGGGGACGGGAGACCCAGTACTTC. Protein product: CATSDSGTGGRETQYF.

The table lists this clone with a count of one. The chain employs TRBV6-5 and TRBJ1-2; TRBD1 aligns across 8 bases. The CDR3 runs 12 residues. The trim removed 7 bases at V and 7 bases at J, leaving 5 bases unmatched. Per the germline V gene, CDR1 is MNHEY and CDR2 is SVGAGI. The CDR3 DNA follows: TGTGCCAGCACCTTGGACAGGGCTGGCTACACCTTC. Protein product: CASTLDRAGYTF.

The V call is TRBV5-1, the J call TRBJ1-2, with 9 bases aligning to TRBD1. The ends lost 5 bases at V and 7 bases at J; junction bases unmatched: 12. Germline CDR1 and CDR2: SGHRS and YFSETQ. CDR3 length: 15 amino acids. The CDR3 nucleotides are TGCGCCAGCAGAGCCGGGACAGGGCGGTCTACTGGCTACACCTTC. It is translated as CASRAGTGRSTGYTF.

The gene calls are TRBV7-3 and TRBJ2-7; TRBD2 aligns across 9 bases. Per germline, CDR1 SGHTA and CDR2 FQGTGA. The V gene end was trimmed by 0 bases and the J gene end by 6 bases; junction bases not matched to a gene: 3. This CDR3 spans 14 amino acids. CDR3 sequence (DNA): TGTGCCAGCAGCTTAACTGCGGGGGGGAGCGAGCAGTACTTC. Protein product: CASSLTAGGSEQYF.